Below, 10 T cell receptor beta chains from the same sample are listed, as sequenced in a study of cytomegalovirus exposure and HLA in healthy donors. PCR employed 60 Vbeta and 13 Jbeta primers. The protocol was immunoSEQ multiplex PCR, while the TCRdb copy is restricted to in-frame clones and leaves out a portion. The top ten clones hold under 2.5% of a sample with more than 100,000 clones, 15% of them seen once. Sequences were obtained from PBMCs. The receptors were gathered from a woman younger than 35 in good health and CMV-seronegative.

The gene calls are TRBV5-4 and TRBJ1-3; 7 positions agree with TRBD1. The CDR3 runs 14 residues. Looked up from germline, CDR1 is SGHNT and CDR2 is YYREEE (reference sequence). Unmatched junction bases numbered 5, after V lost 4 bases and J lost 4 bases. CDR3 region: CASSLGGGGNTIYF. The CDR3 DNA follows: TGTGCCAGCAGCCTGGGAGGGGGCGGAAACACCATATATTTT.

A few counts support this clone. The rearrangement links TRBV19 to TRBJ1-3; TRBD1 is a possible D gene (6 bases). CDR1 is LNHDA, CDR2 SQIVND, per germline (reference sequence). V lost 5 bases and J lost 2, with 13 bases in between. CDR3 size: 15 residues. As DNA, the CDR3 is TGTGCCAGTAGTCTCTCTACAGGGCCTGGAAACACCATATATTTT. Encoded protein: CASSLSTGPGNTIYF.

As concerns this clone: Other DNA sequences in the same sample also yield this CDR3. This chain connects TRBV19 to TRBJ1-1; 7 bases match TRBD1. Germline lookup yields CDR1 LNHDA and CDR2 SQIVND (reference sequence). The CDR3 runs to 15 residues. Trimming at V came to 4 bases and at J to 0 bases, leaving 5 bases not matched to a gene. The chain's CDR3 is CASSKRTGLNTEAFF. CDR3 nucleotides: TGTGCCAGTAGTAAACGGACAGGACTGAACACTGAAGCTTTCTTT.

The chain is built from TRBV5-8 and TRBJ1-5, with D possibly matching TRBD1 (6 bases). Trimming left V 5 bases short and J 6 bases short, with 12 bases between. The CDR3 totals 13 residues. Germline CDR1 and CDR2: SGHTS and YDEGEE. In DNA form, the CDR3 reads TGTGCCAGCAGATACAGGGAGGGTCAGCCCCAGCATTTT. Its translation: CASRYREGQPQHF.

This clone came up a few times. The chain has TRBV27 and TRBJ2-7; D is possibly TRBD2 (5 bases). CDR3 size: 16 residues. Germline V gene data show CDR1 as MNHEY and CDR2 as SMNVEV (reference sequence). V was pared by 5 bases and J by 3 bases, with 20 bases between. The CDR3 DNA is TGTGCCAGCAGTCCTTTCCCGACTGGGAGAGTCTACGAGCAGTACTTC. Amino acids: CASSPFPTGRVYEQYF.

The gene calls are TRBV14 and TRBJ1-2, with 9 bases aligning to TRBD1. V was clipped by 5 bases and J by 8 bases; unmatched bases: 3. There are 12 residues in the CDR3. CDR1 SGHDN and CDR2 FVKESK come from the germline V gene. CDR3 bases: TGTGCCAGCAGCGGGACAGGGTACGGCTACACCTTC. This encodes CASSGTGYGYTF.

This clone was seen a handful of times. The rearrangement uses TRBV29-1 and TRBJ2-7, with a possible D match to TRBD1 (5 bases). V lost 7 bases and J 3 bases, leaving 10 bases between the germline ends. This CDR3 region has 11 residues. Per germline, CDR1 SQVTM and CDR2 ANQGSEA. The CDR3 DNA follows: TGCAGCGGGTTGACAGTCTACGAGCAGTACTTC. It specifies CSGLTVYEQYF.

This clone qualifies as medium-sized. The genes are TRBV5-1 and TRBJ1-5, with a possible D match to TRBD1 (5 bases). CDR3 length: 13 residues. Germline V CDR1 and CDR2: SGHRS, YFSETQ. V was shortened by 3 bases and J by 5 bases, with 9 bases between the two germline ends. The DNA for the CDR3 is TGCGCCAGCAGCTATGAAGGGGATCAGCCCCAGCATTTT. Residues: CASSYEGDQPQHF.

The chain has TRBV2 and TRBJ1-5; D is perhaps TRBD1 (6 bases). The CDR3 spans 15 residues. Germline V gene sequence: CDR1 SNHLY, CDR2 FYNNEI. Trimming removed 1 base at V and 1 base at J, with 8 bases between. This chain's CDR3 is CASSEGTASNQPQHF. The CDR3 coding sequence is TGTGCCAGCAGTGAAGGGACAGCCAGCAATCAGCCCCAGCATTTT.

This clone was counted between two and nine times. The V call is TRBV5-4, the J call TRBJ1-6; perhaps TRBD1 as D (6 bases). V shed 4 bases and J shed 9 bases, with 20 bases lying between them. CDR1 and CDR2 from the germline V gene are SGHNT and YYREEE (reference sequence). CDR3 length: 16 residues. Here the CDR3 reads CASSPDLNRALSPLHF. As DNA, the CDR3 is TGTGCCAGCAGCCCGGACCTCAACAGGGCTCTTTCACCCCTCCACTTT.